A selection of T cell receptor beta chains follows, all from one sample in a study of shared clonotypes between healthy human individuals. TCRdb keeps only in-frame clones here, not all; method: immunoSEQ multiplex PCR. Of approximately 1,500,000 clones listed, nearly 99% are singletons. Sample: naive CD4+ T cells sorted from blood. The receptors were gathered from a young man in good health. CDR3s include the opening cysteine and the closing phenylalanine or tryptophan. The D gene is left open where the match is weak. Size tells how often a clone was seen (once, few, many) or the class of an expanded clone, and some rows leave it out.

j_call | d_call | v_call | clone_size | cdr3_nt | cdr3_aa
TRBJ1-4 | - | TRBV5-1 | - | TGCGCCAGCAGTCAGGGGAGGAGGAGAGAAAAACTGTTTTTT | CASSQGRRREKLFF
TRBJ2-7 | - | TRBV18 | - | TGTGCCAGCTCACGGGGGAACGAGCAGTACTTC | CASSRGNEQYF
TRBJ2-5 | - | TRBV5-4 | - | TGTGCCAGCAGCTTACTCCAAGAGACCCAGTACTTC | CASSLLQETQYF
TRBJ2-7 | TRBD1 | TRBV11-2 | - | TGTGCCAGCAGGAGGATTGCCAGGGGGGAGCAGTACTTC | CASRRIARGEQYF
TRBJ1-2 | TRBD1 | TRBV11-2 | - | TGTGCCAGCAGTCCCGGACAGGGCCTCCCCTATGGCTACACCTTC | CASSPGQGLPYGYTF
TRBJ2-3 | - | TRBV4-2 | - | TGTGCCAGCAGCCCCTACCAGCCCGGGACTCCGGGGAATACGCAGTATTTT | CASSPYQPGTPGNTQYF
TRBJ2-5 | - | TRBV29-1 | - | TGCAGCGTCGTCGGTTGGGAGCAAGAGACCCAGTACTTC | CSVVGWEQETQYF
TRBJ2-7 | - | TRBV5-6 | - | TGTGCCAGCAGCTTGATCCCATCCGAGCAGTACTTC | CASSLIPSEQYF
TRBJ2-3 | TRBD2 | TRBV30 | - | TGTGCCTGGAGCGGCGGGAGGGCAGATACGCAGTATTTT | CAWSGGRADTQYF
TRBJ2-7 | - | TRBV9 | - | TGTGCCAGCAGCGTAGTTGATCGGGGAGTCGAGCAGTACTTC | CASSVVDRGVEQYF
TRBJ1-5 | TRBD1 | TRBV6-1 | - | TGTGCCAGCAGTGCGCCTTTACAGGGGGCATGGGGGAATCAGCCCCAGCATTTT | CASSAPLQGAWGNQPQHF
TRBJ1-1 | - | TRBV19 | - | TGTGCCAGTGGTCAGGGGAGGGTGAACACTGAAGCTTTCTTT | CASGQGRVNTEAFF
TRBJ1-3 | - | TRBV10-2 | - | TGCGCCAGCAGTGTTCAGGGAAGCTCTGGAAACACCATATATTTT | CASSVQGSSGNTIYF
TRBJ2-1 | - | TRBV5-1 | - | TGCGCCAGCAGCTTGGGGGACGCCTACAATGAGCAGTTCTTC | CASSLGDAYNEQFF
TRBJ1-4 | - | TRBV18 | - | TGTGCCAGCTCAATCAAAACGGGGCCAGGCGAAAAACTGTTTTTT | CASSIKTGPGEKLFF
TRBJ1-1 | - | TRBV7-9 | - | TGTGCCAGCAGCCAATTATTGAACACTGAAGCTTTCTTT | CASSQLLNTEAFF
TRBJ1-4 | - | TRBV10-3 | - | TGTGCCATCAGTGCTGGGAATGAAAAACTGTTTTTT | CAISAGNEKLFF
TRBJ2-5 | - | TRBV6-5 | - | TGTGCCAGCAGTTACGGGTCGGGGGAGACCCAGTACTTC | CASSYGSGETQYF
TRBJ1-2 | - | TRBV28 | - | TGTGCCAGCAATGCGGGCTCATATGGCTACACCTTC | CASNAGSYGYTF
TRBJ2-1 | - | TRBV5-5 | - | TGTGCCAGCAGCGGAACTAGGGTGGCTGAGCAGTTCTTC | CASSGTRVAEQFF
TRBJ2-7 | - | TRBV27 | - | TGTGCCAGCAGAAGATACATGGAAAGCTCCTACGAGCAGTACTTC | CASRRYMESSYEQYF
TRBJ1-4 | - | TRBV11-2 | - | TGTGCCAGCAGCTTAGCGAGGGAAAAACTGTTTTTT | CASSLAREKLFF
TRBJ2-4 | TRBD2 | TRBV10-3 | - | TGTGCCATCAGTGAGCCCGGGACTAGCGGGAGTGTAAAGCTTGGTACCAAAAACATTCAGTACTTC | CAISEPGTSGSVKLGTKNIQYF
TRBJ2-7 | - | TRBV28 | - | TGTGCCAGCAGTTTAGGCCCGGGGTACGAGCAGTACTTC | CASSLGPGYEQYF
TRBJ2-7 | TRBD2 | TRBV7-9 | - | TGTGCCAGCAGCTTACTAGCTCGGGAGGACGAGCAGTACTTC | CASSLLAREDEQYF
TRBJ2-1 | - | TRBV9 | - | TGTGCCAGCAGCGTAGTTGGGGGCTCCTACAATGAGCAGTTCTTC | CASSVVGGSYNEQFF
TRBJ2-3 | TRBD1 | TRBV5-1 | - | TGCGCCAGCAGATACGACAGGGGATGGCAGTATTTT | CASRYDRGWQYF
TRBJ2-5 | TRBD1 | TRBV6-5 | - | TGTGCCAGCAGTTACTTCGGGACAGGGGGAGCGACCCAGTACTTC | CASSYFGTGGATQYF
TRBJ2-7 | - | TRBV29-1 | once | TGCAGCGTTGTGCTTCACGGGACACCGTACGAGCAGTACTTC | CSVVLHGTPYEQYF
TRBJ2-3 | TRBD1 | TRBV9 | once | TGTGCCAGCAGCGGACAGGGTCATACAGATACGCAGTATTTT | CASSGQGHTDTQYF
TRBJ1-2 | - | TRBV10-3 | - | TGTGCCATCAGTGAGGAATCGAATTATGGCTACACCTTC | CAISEESNYGYTF
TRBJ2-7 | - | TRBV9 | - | TGTGCCAGCAGCGTAGACCTTAGAGGGGGAGGGGAGCAGTACTTC | CASSVDLRGGGEQYF
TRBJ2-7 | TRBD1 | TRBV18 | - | TGTGCCAGCTCACCCCAAGACAGGGGATCCTACGAGCAGTACTTC | CASSPQDRGSYEQYF
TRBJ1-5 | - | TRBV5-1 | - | TGCGCCAGCAGCCTCACCCCGCCCGACTTCAGCAATCAGCCCCAGCATTTT | CASSLTPPDFSNQPQHF
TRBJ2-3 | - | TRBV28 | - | TGTGCCAGCAGTCCCCATCCGGATACGCAGTATTTT | CASSPHPDTQYF
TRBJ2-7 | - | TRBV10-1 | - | TGCGCCAGCAGTGAGTCCAATGAGCAGTACTTC | CASSESNEQYF
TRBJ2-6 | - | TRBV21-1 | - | TGTGCCAGCAGAAACCGGGGGACAGCTGGGGCCAACGTCCTGACTTTC | CASRNRGTAGANVLTF
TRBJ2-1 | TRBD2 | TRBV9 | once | TGTGCCAGCAGCGTAAGCGGGAGCCAGTACAATGAGCAGTTCTTC | CASSVSGSQYNEQFF
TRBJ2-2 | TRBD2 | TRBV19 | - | TGTGCCAGTACCCAGTTAGCGGGTACCGGGGAGCTGTTTTTT | CASTQLAGTGELFF